The 6 T cell receptor beta chains in this list originate from one sample, sequenced in a study of cytomegalovirus exposure and HLA in healthy donors. The PCR had 60 Vbeta and 13 Jbeta primers. Using immunoSEQ multiplex PCR, the repertoire was profiled, and TCRdb retains in-frame clones only, with some absent. Among about 130,000 clones listed, around 77% were seen once. The sample taken for sequencing was PBMCs. These receptors originate from a man aged 25 to 40 in good health and CMV-seronegative.

This chain links TRBV7-9 with TRBJ2-3; D possibly corresponds to TRBD1 (5 bases). Germline assignment: CDR1 SEHNR and CDR2 FQNEAQ (reference sequence). Trimming took off 4 bases at V and 4 bases at J, with 18 bases between the two ends. The CDR3 runs 16 residues. CDR3 amino acids: CASSSESRVGADTQYF. The CDR3 DNA sequence: TGTGCCAGCAGCTCCGAATCAAGGGTAGGGGCAGATACGCAGTATTTT.

The V gene is TRBV12-5, the J gene TRBJ1-5; 10 bases align to TRBD1. V lost 5 bases to trimming and J lost 5 bases; unmatched junction nucleotides: 15. The length of the CDR3 is 18 residues. From germline, CDR1 is LGHNT and CDR2 FRNRAP. Here the CDR3 reads CASGPGTLGTGADQPQHF. The CDR3 region has the DNA TGTGCTAGTGGTCCGGGGACTTTAGGGACAGGGGCCGATCAGCCCCAGCATTTT.

The V gene is TRBV7-8, the J gene TRBJ1-1; 7 bases align to TRBD1. This CDR3 spans 13 amino acids. J was trimmed by 3 bases and V by 5 bases; bases with no gene match: 3. Germline values: CDR1 SGHVS, CDR2 FQNEAQ. CDR3 DNA sequence: TGTGCCAGCAGCAACGACAGGGACACTGAAGCTTTCTTT. The encoded protein is CASSNDRDTEAFF. Full variable domain (outside the CDR3, taken from reference TRBV7-8 and TRBJ1-1): GAGVSQSPRYKVAKRGQDVALRCDPISGHVSLFWYQQALGQGPEFLTYFQNEAQLDKSGLPSDRFFAERPEGSVSTLKIQRTQQEDSAVYLCASSNDRDTEAFFGQGTRLTVV.

The chain joins TRBV6-1 to TRBJ2-3, with D perhaps TRBD1 (6 bases). The CDR3 totals 14 residues. The V gene's germline CDR1 is MNHNS and CDR2 SASEGT. Trimming removed 6 bases from V and 2 bases from J, with 12 bases in between. The CDR3 DNA reads as TGTGCCAGCAGAACAGGGTGGGCCACAGATACGCAGTATTTT. This codes for CASRTGWATDTQYF.

This chain joins TRBV4-1 and TRBJ1-4, with TRBD1 identical over 9 bases. The germline gives CDR1 MGHRA, CDR2 YSYEKL. V lost 1 base and J lost 2; bases outside the gene matches: 5. This CDR3 is 17 amino acids long. CDR3 region: CASSQGYGQGTNEKLFF. CDR3 nucleotides: TGCGCCAGCAGCCAAGGTTATGGACAGGGGACTAATGAAAAACTGTTTTTT.

Only a few counts were recorded for this clone. This chain joins TRBV27 and TRBJ2-7, with 13 bases fitting TRBD2. Looked up from germline, CDR1 is MNHEY and CDR2 is SMNVEV (reference sequence). Trimming at V came to 3 bases and at J to 7 bases, leaving 9 bases not matched to a gene. There are 16 residues in the CDR3. This chain's CDR3 is CASSFTGTSGAGEQYF. For the CDR3, the DNA is TGTGCCAGCAGTTTCACGGGGACTAGCGGGGCGGGGGAGCAGTACTTC.